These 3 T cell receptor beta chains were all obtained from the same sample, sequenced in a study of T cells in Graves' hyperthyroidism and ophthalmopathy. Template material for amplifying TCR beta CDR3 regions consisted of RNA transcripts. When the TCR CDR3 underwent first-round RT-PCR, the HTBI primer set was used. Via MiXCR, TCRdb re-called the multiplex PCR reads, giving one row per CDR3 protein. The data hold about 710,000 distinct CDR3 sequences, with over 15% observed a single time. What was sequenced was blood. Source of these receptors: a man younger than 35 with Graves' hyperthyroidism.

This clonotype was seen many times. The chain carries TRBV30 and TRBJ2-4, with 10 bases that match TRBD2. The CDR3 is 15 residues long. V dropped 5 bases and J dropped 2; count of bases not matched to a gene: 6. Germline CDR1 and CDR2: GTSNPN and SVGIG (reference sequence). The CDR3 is CAWSLAGATKNIQYF. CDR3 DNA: TGTGCCTGGTCTCTAGCGGGGGCCACCAAAAACATTCAGTACTTC.

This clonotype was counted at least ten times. The CDR3 sequence is CASSLYRGGETQYF. The CDR3 DNA sequence: TGTGCCAGCAGCTTATACAGGGGGGGAGAGACCCAGTACTTC. The chain uses TRBV7-8 and TRBJ2-5, with TRBD1 as a possible D gene (8 bases). The V gene's germline CDR1 is SGHVS and CDR2 FQNEAQ. CDR3 size: 14 residues. V lost 2 bases and J lost 4, with 11 bases in between.

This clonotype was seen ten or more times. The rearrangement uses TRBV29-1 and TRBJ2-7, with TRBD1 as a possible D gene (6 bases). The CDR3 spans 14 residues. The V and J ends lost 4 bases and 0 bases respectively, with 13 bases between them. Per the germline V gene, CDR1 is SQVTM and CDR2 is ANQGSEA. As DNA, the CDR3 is TGCAGCGTTGCCGAGGCCAGGGGCTCCTACGAGCAGTACTTC. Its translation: CSVAEARGSYEQYF.